A selection of T cell receptor beta chains follows, all from one sample in a study of cytomegalovirus exposure and HLA in healthy donors. Assay used: immunoSEQ multiplex PCR; TCRdb lists only in-frame clones, some missing. The sample consists of about 77,000 clones, 60% to 85% of them appearing once. The sequenced sample consisted of PBMCs. These receptors came from a man aged 35 to 55 in good health and CMV-seronegative. The CDR3 runs from the conserved cysteine through the conserved F or W. D genes are given only for firm matches. Not every row has a clone size; where given, it reads once, few, many or a size class.

cdr3_aa: CASSLYDRDNEKLFF; cdr3_nt: TGTGCCAGCAGCTTGTACGACAGGGATAATGAAAAACTGTTTTTT; clone_size: .; d_call: TRBD1; j_call: TRBJ1-4; v_call: TRBV7-9
cdr3_aa: CAIATSGPSYNEQFF; cdr3_nt: TGTGCCATCGCAACTAGCGGCCCTTCCTACAATGAGCAGTTCTTC; clone_size: .; d_call: TRBD2; j_call: TRBJ2-1; v_call: TRBV2
cdr3_aa: CASSSGVYYGYTF; cdr3_nt: TGTGCCAGCAGTTCGGGAGTTTACTATGGCTACACCTTC; clone_size: few; d_call: .; j_call: TRBJ1-2; v_call: TRBV28
cdr3_aa: CASSRQGRTEAFF; cdr3_nt: TGTGCCAGCAGCCGACAGGGGCGCACTGAAGCTTTCTTT; clone_size: .; d_call: TRBD1; j_call: TRBJ1-1; v_call: TRBV5-4
cdr3_aa: CSAAHGAQYF; cdr3_nt: TGCAGTGCTGCTCACGGAGCCCAGTACTTC; clone_size: .; d_call: .; j_call: TRBJ2-5; v_call: TRBV20-1
cdr3_aa: CASSLTIVSEQYF; cdr3_nt: TGTGCCAGCAGCTTAACTATCGTGAGCGAGCAGTACTTC; clone_size: .; d_call: .; j_call: TRBJ2-7; v_call: TRBV11-2
cdr3_aa: CASSSGWDRVTDTQYF; cdr3_nt: TGTGCCAGCAGTTCCGGGTGGGACAGGGTCACAGATACGCAGTATTTT; clone_size: once; d_call: TRBD1; j_call: TRBJ2-3; v_call: TRBV6-5
cdr3_aa: CASRGQGTTGELFF; cdr3_nt: TGTGCCAGTAGGGGGCAGGGTACCACCGGGGAGCTGTTTTTT; clone_size: .; d_call: .; j_call: TRBJ2-2; v_call: TRBV19
cdr3_aa: CASSYFLTGGVNEQFF; cdr3_nt: TGTGCCAGCAGTTACTTCCTAACGGGAGGTGTCAATGAGCAGTTCTTC; clone_size: .; d_call: TRBD2; j_call: TRBJ2-1; v_call: TRBV6-5
cdr3_aa: CAISGGTEQYF; cdr3_nt: TGTGCCATCAGTGGGGGGACAGAGCAGTACTTC; clone_size: .; d_call: TRBD1; j_call: TRBJ2-5; v_call: TRBV10-3
cdr3_aa: CASSLAAGGASNEQFF; cdr3_nt: TGTGCCAGCAGCTTGGCAGCGGGAGGGGCCTCTAATGAGCAGTTCTTC; clone_size: once; d_call: TRBD2; j_call: TRBJ2-1; v_call: TRBV5-4
cdr3_aa: CASSLAGPSGFTDTQYF; cdr3_nt: TGTGCCAGCAGCTTGGCGGGCCCTTCTGGGTTCACAGATACGCAGTATTTT; clone_size: .; d_call: .; j_call: TRBJ2-3; v_call: TRBV7-9
cdr3_aa: CASSRLEEQYF; cdr3_nt: TGTGCCAGCAGCCGGCTAGAAGAGCAGTACTTC; clone_size: few; d_call: .; j_call: TRBJ2-7; v_call: TRBV5-6
cdr3_aa: CASFQGHSWREQYF; cdr3_nt: TGTGCCAGCTTTCAGGGTCACTCCTGGCGGGAGCAGTACTTC; clone_size: .; d_call: .; j_call: TRBJ2-7; v_call: TRBV7-2
cdr3_aa: CASPGTGNTGELFF; cdr3_nt: TGCGCCAGCCCGGGGACAGGGAACACCGGGGAGCTGTTTTTT; clone_size: .; d_call: TRBD1; j_call: TRBJ2-2; v_call: TRBV10-1
cdr3_aa: CASSMIGGTLANYGYTF; cdr3_nt: TGTGCCAGCAGCATGATAGGGGGAACGTTAGCTAACTATGGCTACACCTTC; clone_size: few; d_call: .; j_call: TRBJ1-2; v_call: TRBV7-2
cdr3_aa: CAISDGTAATGELFF; cdr3_nt: TGTGCCATCAGTGATGGGACAGCTGCCACCGGGGAGCTGTTTTTT; clone_size: .; d_call: TRBD1; j_call: TRBJ2-2; v_call: TRBV10-3
cdr3_aa: CASSQESLAGIAGELFF; cdr3_nt: TGCGCCAGCAGCCAAGAGAGCCTAGCGGGGATAGCCGGGGAGCTGTTTTTT; clone_size: .; d_call: TRBD2; j_call: TRBJ2-2; v_call: TRBV4-3
cdr3_aa: CASRGGLAGYEQYF; cdr3_nt: TGTGCCAGCAGGGGCGGACTAGCCGGCTACGAGCAGTACTTC; clone_size: .; d_call: TRBD2; j_call: TRBJ2-7; v_call: TRBV28
cdr3_aa: CASSQGQGFSEAFF; cdr3_nt: TGCGCCAGCAGCCAAGGCCAGGGTTTCTCTGAAGCTTTCTTT; clone_size: .; d_call: .; j_call: TRBJ1-1; v_call: TRBV4-1
cdr3_aa: CSVKDENEKLFF; cdr3_nt: TGCAGCGTTAAAGACGAGAATGAAAAACTGTTTTTT; clone_size: .; d_call: .; j_call: TRBJ1-4; v_call: TRBV29-1
cdr3_aa: CASSQDGGTSGASTDTQYF; cdr3_nt: TGCGCCAGCAGCCAAGATGGGGGGACTAGCGGGGCTAGCACAGATACGCAGTATTTT; clone_size: .; d_call: TRBD2; j_call: TRBJ2-3; v_call: TRBV4-3
cdr3_aa: CASSYSRQGAGELFF; cdr3_nt: TGTGCCAGCAGTTACTCCAGACAGGGGGCCGGGGAGCTGTTTTTT; clone_size: .; d_call: TRBD1; j_call: TRBJ2-2; v_call: TRBV6-5
cdr3_aa: CASRDGQGGSRTQYF; cdr3_nt: TGTGCCAGCAGAGACGGACAGGGGGGCTCAAGGACCCAGTACTTC; clone_size: .; d_call: TRBD1; j_call: TRBJ2-5; v_call: TRBV2
cdr3_aa: CASSNDLGGTAYNEQFF; cdr3_nt: TGCGCCAGCAGCAATGATTTGGGCGGGACCGCCTACAATGAGCAGTTCTTC; clone_size: few; d_call: .; j_call: TRBJ2-1; v_call: TRBV4-3
cdr3_aa: CASSVEAGAYEQYF; cdr3_nt: TGTGCCAGCAGCGTAGAAGCGGGAGCCTACGAGCAGTACTTC; clone_size: few; d_call: TRBD2; j_call: TRBJ2-7; v_call: TRBV9
cdr3_aa: CASQRLTEQYF; cdr3_nt: TGTGCCAGCCAACGACTGACCGAGCAGTACTTC; clone_size: .; d_call: .; j_call: TRBJ2-7; v_call: TRBV25-1
cdr3_aa: CASSLGHSGRDEQFF; cdr3_nt: TGTGCCAGCAGCTTGGGCCATAGCGGGAGGGACGAGCAGTTCTTC; clone_size: .; d_call: TRBD2; j_call: TRBJ2-1; v_call: TRBV5-4
cdr3_aa: CASSPGQGLSGANVLTF; cdr3_nt: TGTGCCAGCAGTCCGGGACAGGGGCTTTCTGGGGCCAACGTCCTGACTTTC; clone_size: few; d_call: TRBD1; j_call: TRBJ2-6; v_call: TRBV7-3
cdr3_aa: CASEGGVMGTEAFF; cdr3_nt: TGTGCCAGCGAGGGGGGGGTTATGGGCACTGAAGCTTTCTTT; clone_size: few; d_call: .; j_call: TRBJ1-1; v_call: TRBV10-3
cdr3_aa: CASSVDRDNSYEQYF; cdr3_nt: TGTGCCAGCAGCGTCGACCGGGACAACTCCTACGAGCAGTACTTC; clone_size: .; d_call: .; j_call: TRBJ2-7; v_call: TRBV7-9
cdr3_aa: CSVDRGLDNEQFF; cdr3_nt: TGCAGCGTGGACAGGGGATTAGACAATGAGCAGTTCTTC; clone_size: once; d_call: TRBD1; j_call: TRBJ2-1; v_call: TRBV29-1
cdr3_aa: CASSLTGTSGQETQYF; cdr3_nt: TGCGCCAGCAGCTTAACCGGGACTAGCGGTCAAGAGACCCAGTACTTC; clone_size: .; d_call: TRBD2; j_call: TRBJ2-5; v_call: TRBV5-1
cdr3_aa: CASRDRVFGSGTEAFF; cdr3_nt: TGTGCCAGCCGGGACAGGGTATTCGGCTCGGGCACTGAAGCTTTCTTT; clone_size: .; d_call: TRBD1; j_call: TRBJ1-1; v_call: TRBV2
cdr3_aa: CSVAQQMNTEAFF; cdr3_nt: TGCAGCGTTGCCCAACAGATGAACACTGAAGCTTTCTTT; clone_size: .; d_call: .; j_call: TRBJ1-1; v_call: TRBV29-1
cdr3_aa: CASSILAGGAYEQYF; cdr3_nt: TGTGCCAGCAGTATACTAGCGGGAGGTGCCTACGAGCAGTACTTC; clone_size: .; d_call: TRBD2; j_call: TRBJ2-7; v_call: TRBV28
cdr3_aa: CASSPIEVSGYTF; cdr3_nt: TGTGCCAGCAGCCCTATAGAGGTCTCTGGCTACACCTTC; clone_size: .; d_call: .; j_call: TRBJ1-2; v_call: TRBV28
cdr3_aa: CASSAIEEYLVQYF; cdr3_nt: TGTGCCAGCAGCGCCATCGAGGAGTATTTAGTGCAGTACTTC; clone_size: .; d_call: .; j_call: TRBJ2-7; v_call: TRBV7-9
cdr3_aa: CASSQDEGGRQIRGNIQYF; cdr3_nt: TGTGCCAGCAGCCAAGATGAAGGCGGGAGGCAGATACGGGGAAACATTCAGTACTTC; clone_size: .; d_call: TRBD2; j_call: TRBJ2-4; v_call: TRBV4-2
cdr3_aa: CASSEAGGVSEAFF; cdr3_nt: TGTGCCAGCAGTGAAGCTGGGGGGGTCTCTGAAGCTTTCTTT; clone_size: .; d_call: .; j_call: TRBJ1-1; v_call: TRBV6-1
cdr3_aa: CASSRTGGSYEQYF; cdr3_nt: TGTGCCAGCAGTCGAACAGGGGGCTCCTACGAGCAGTACTTC; clone_size: .; d_call: TRBD1; j_call: TRBJ2-7; v_call: TRBV27
cdr3_aa: CASSPSGLPLREQYF; cdr3_nt: TGTGCCAGCAGCCCGTCAGGGCTACCCCTCCGGGAGCAGTACTTC; clone_size: .; d_call: .; j_call: TRBJ2-7; v_call: TRBV9
cdr3_aa: CAISERTSSANTGELFF; cdr3_nt: TGTGCCATCAGTGAACGGACTAGCAGCGCCAACACCGGGGAGCTGTTTTTT; clone_size: .; d_call: TRBD2; j_call: TRBJ2-2; v_call: TRBV10-3
cdr3_aa: CASSPTESGANVLTF; cdr3_nt: TGTGCCAGCAGCCCCACAGAGTCTGGGGCCAACGTCCTGACTTTC; clone_size: .; d_call: .; j_call: TRBJ2-6; v_call: TRBV7-3
cdr3_aa: CAITDRGSDNEQFF; cdr3_nt: TGTGCCATCACGGACAGGGGGAGCGACAATGAGCAGTTCTTC; clone_size: .; d_call: TRBD1; j_call: TRBJ2-1; v_call: TRBV2
cdr3_aa: CASARDRGTGGTEAFF; cdr3_nt: TGTGCCAGCGCTAGGGACAGGGGCACGGGGGGCACTGAAGCTTTCTTT; clone_size: .; d_call: TRBD1; j_call: TRBJ1-1; v_call: TRBV18
cdr3_aa: CASSFPGNTEAFF; cdr3_nt: TGTGCCAGCAGTTTTCCCGGGAACACTGAAGCTTTCTTT; clone_size: .; d_call: .; j_call: TRBJ1-1; v_call: TRBV28
cdr3_aa: CASSPQAGGPYNEQFF; cdr3_nt: TGTGCCAGCAGCCCACAGGCGGGAGGCCCCTACAATGAGCAGTTCTTC; clone_size: once; d_call: TRBD2; j_call: TRBJ2-1; v_call: TRBV7-9
cdr3_aa: CASTRMLNTEAFF; cdr3_nt: TGTGCCAGCACCAGGATGTTGAACACTGAAGCTTTCTTT; clone_size: .; d_call: .; j_call: TRBJ1-1; v_call: TRBV28
cdr3_aa: CASSLRGRDEKLFF; cdr3_nt: TGTGCCAGCAGCCTCAGGGGGCGCGATGAAAAACTGTTTTTT; clone_size: few; d_call: TRBD1; j_call: TRBJ1-4; v_call: TRBV5-8
cdr3_aa: CASSGRDSYSYEQYF; cdr3_nt: TGTGCCAGCAGTGGTCGGGACAGCTACTCCTACGAGCAGTACTTC; clone_size: .; d_call: TRBD1; j_call: TRBJ2-7; v_call: TRBV6-1
cdr3_aa: CASRRGGDQPQHF; cdr3_nt: TGTGCCAGCAGGAGAGGGGGCGACCAGCCCCAGCATTTT; clone_size: .; d_call: TRBD1; j_call: TRBJ1-5; v_call: TRBV6-5
cdr3_aa: CASSRDRNTEAFF; cdr3_nt: TGTGCCAGCTCACGGGACAGAAACACTGAAGCTTTCTTT; clone_size: .; d_call: TRBD1; j_call: TRBJ1-1; v_call: TRBV18
cdr3_aa: CAISEAPGRYEQYF; cdr3_nt: TGTGCCATCAGTGAGGCCCCCGGGAGATACGAGCAGTACTTC; clone_size: .; d_call: .; j_call: TRBJ2-7; v_call: TRBV10-3
cdr3_aa: CASSLGLAGDEQYF; cdr3_nt: TGTGCCAGCAGCTTGGGACTAGCGGGAGACGAGCAGTACTTC; clone_size: once; d_call: TRBD2; j_call: TRBJ2-7; v_call: TRBV7-9
cdr3_aa: CATGQGDSGANVLTF; cdr3_nt: TGTGCCACGGGACAGGGGGACTCTGGGGCCAACGTCCTGACTTTC; clone_size: .; d_call: TRBD1; j_call: TRBJ2-6; v_call: TRBV19
cdr3_aa: CASSLSGQGDTQYF; cdr3_nt: TGTGCCAGCAGCTTAAGTGGTCAGGGAGATACGCAGTATTTT; clone_size: once; d_call: .; j_call: TRBJ2-3; v_call: TRBV7-2
cdr3_aa: CASSSPAGRNEQYF; cdr3_nt: TGTGCCAGCAGTTCCCCAGCAGGGAGGAATGAGCAGTACTTC; clone_size: .; d_call: .; j_call: TRBJ2-7; v_call: TRBV27
cdr3_aa: CASSSEGGEQFF; cdr3_nt: TGTGCCAGCAGCTCAGAAGGGGGTGAGCAGTTCTTC; clone_size: .; d_call: .; j_call: TRBJ2-1; v_call: TRBV9